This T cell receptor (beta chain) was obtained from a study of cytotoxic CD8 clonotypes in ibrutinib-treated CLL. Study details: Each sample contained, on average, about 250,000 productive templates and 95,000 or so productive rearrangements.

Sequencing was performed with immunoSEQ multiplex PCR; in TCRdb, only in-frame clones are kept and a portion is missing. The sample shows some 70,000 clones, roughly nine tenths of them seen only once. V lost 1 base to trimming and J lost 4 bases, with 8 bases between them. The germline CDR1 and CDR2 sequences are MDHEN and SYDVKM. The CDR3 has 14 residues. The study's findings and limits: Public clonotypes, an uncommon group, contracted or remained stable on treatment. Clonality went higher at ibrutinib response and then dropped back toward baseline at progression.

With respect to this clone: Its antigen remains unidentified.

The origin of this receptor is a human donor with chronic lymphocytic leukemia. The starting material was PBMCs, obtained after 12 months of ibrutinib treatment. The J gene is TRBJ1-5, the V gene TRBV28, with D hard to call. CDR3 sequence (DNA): TGTGCCAGCAGTTTATTACATCGGAATCAGCCCCAGCATTTT. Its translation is CASSLLHRNQPQHF.